Listed below are T cell receptor beta chains from one sample, sequenced in a study of T cells after yellow fever vaccination. TCRdb processed the 5' RACE reads anew with MiXCR; each CDR3 protein has one entry. This table has 500,000 to 650,000 distinct CDR3 sequences, more than 9% appearing once. The sequenced sample was PBMCs, obtained on the day of the yellow fever booster vaccination. The receptors derive from a man aged 30-40 years who received the YFV17D yellow fever vaccine. The CDR3 runs from the conserved cysteine through the conserved F or W. The D gene is left open where the match is weak. The size of a clone is reported for some rows only, either as once, few or many, or as a class for expanded clones.

cdr3_nt: TGTGCCAGCACCCTACTGTCAGATCCCGAGCAGTTCTTC; cdr3_aa: CASTLLSDPEQFF; clone_size: NA; v_call: TRBV7-8; j_call: TRBJ2-1; d_call: NA
cdr3_nt: TGCGCCAGCAGCTCGCCGGACGGGACAGCGATCAAGGTTAACTATGGCTACACCTTC; cdr3_aa: CASSSPDGTAIKVNYGYTF; clone_size: few; v_call: TRBV5-1; j_call: TRBJ1-2; d_call: TRBD1
cdr3_nt: TGCGCCAGCAGCCAAGATTGGGTAGGGACTAGCGAGAGTTGGGGCTACGAGCAGTACTTC; cdr3_aa: CASSQDWVGTSESWGYEQYF; clone_size: once; v_call: TRBV4-3; j_call: TRBJ2-7; d_call: TRBD2
cdr3_nt: TGTGCCAGCAGTTACGGGGCTTCAGGGACCCAGTACTTC; cdr3_aa: CASSYGASGTQYF; clone_size: NA; v_call: TRBV6-6; j_call: TRBJ2-5; d_call: NA
cdr3_nt: TGTGCCAGCAGCGCTCAACCACTAGCGGGAAACACAGATACGCAGTATTTT; cdr3_aa: CASSAQPLAGNTDTQYF; clone_size: few; v_call: TRBV9; j_call: TRBJ2-3; d_call: TRBD2
cdr3_nt: TGTGCCAGCAGTCTCCCCAGGGACTACTTTAGCGGAGGTAGCACAGATACGCAGTATTTT; cdr3_aa: CASSLPRDYFSGGSTDTQYF; clone_size: many; v_call: TRBV6-2/TRBV6-3; j_call: TRBJ2-3; d_call: TRBD2
cdr3_nt: TGTGCCAGCAGCTTAGTAGCGGGACTAAAAGAGACCCAGTACTTC; cdr3_aa: CASSLVAGLKETQYF; clone_size: many; v_call: TRBV7-6; j_call: TRBJ2-5; d_call: TRBD2
cdr3_nt: TGTGCCATCATCGCTGCCCGAAACATTCAGTACTTC; cdr3_aa: CAIIAARNIQYF; clone_size: NA; v_call: TRBV10-3; j_call: TRBJ2-4; d_call: NA
cdr3_nt: TGTGCCAGCGAACCGGAGAATGAGCAGTTCTTC; cdr3_aa: CASEPENEQFF; clone_size: once; v_call: TRBV7-9; j_call: TRBJ2-1; d_call: NA
cdr3_nt: TGTGCCAGCGAAGTGGAACCAGGAGTGGGCGATCAAAGCGGGACCCAGTACTTC; cdr3_aa: CASEVEPGVGDQSGTQYF; clone_size: few; v_call: TRBV11-1; j_call: TRBJ2-5; d_call: NA
cdr3_nt: TGTGCCACCAGTGACCCTACCCTGGACAGGGGCCAGCCCCAGCATTTT; cdr3_aa: CATSDPTLDRGQPQHF; clone_size: NA; v_call: TRBV24-1; j_call: TRBJ1-5; d_call: TRBD1
cdr3_nt: TGTGCCAGCAGCCTCAAGGAGGGAAACACAGATACGCAGTATTTT; cdr3_aa: CASSLKEGNTDTQYF; clone_size: few; v_call: TRBV3-1; j_call: TRBJ2-3; d_call: NA
cdr3_nt: TGCAGTGCTGGGACGGCCCAGGTGCCCAATCAGCCCCAGCATTTT; cdr3_aa: CSAGTAQVPNQPQHF; clone_size: NA; v_call: TRBV20-1; j_call: TRBJ1-5; d_call: NA
cdr3_nt: TGCAGTGCCACCCAGGGGGCTAGTGGGGCTTTCTTT; cdr3_aa: CSATQGASGAFF; clone_size: many; v_call: TRBV20-1; j_call: TRBJ1-1; d_call: TRBD1
cdr3_nt: TGTGCCAGCAGCCCAAGGGTGACGGGGCTAGCGGACTCCTACGAGCAGTACTTC; cdr3_aa: CASSPRVTGLADSYEQYF; clone_size: few; v_call: TRBV3-1; j_call: TRBJ2-7; d_call: TRBD2
cdr3_nt: TGCAGTGCTAGAGATTCGGGGCGGCCCCAAGAGACCCAGTACTTC; cdr3_aa: CSARDSGRPQETQYF; clone_size: few; v_call: TRBV20-1; j_call: TRBJ2-5; d_call: NA
cdr3_nt: TGTGCCAGCTCACCAGTACGGGAATCAGAGACCCAGTACTTC; cdr3_aa: CASSPVRESETQYF; clone_size: NA; v_call: TRBV18; j_call: TRBJ2-5; d_call: NA
cdr3_nt: TGTGCCAGCAGCTTGCCGGGACAGGGACAATCACCCCTCCACTTT; cdr3_aa: CASSLPGQGQSPLHF; clone_size: NA; v_call: TRBV5-6; j_call: TRBJ1-6; d_call: TRBD1
cdr3_nt: TGTGCCAGCAGCCTCTCCCCATGGGGAGCGTCTAGCGGTTCGGGGAATGAGCAGTTCTTC; cdr3_aa: CASSLSPWGASSGSGNEQFF; clone_size: NA; v_call: TRBV3-1; j_call: TRBJ2-1; d_call: TRBD2
cdr3_nt: TGTGCCAGCAGTTTCATTTTCGGCGCGGGAGTCTACGAGACCCAGTACTTC; cdr3_aa: CASSFIFGAGVYETQYF; clone_size: few; v_call: TRBV12-3/TRBV12-4; j_call: TRBJ2-5; d_call: TRBD2
cdr3_nt: TGTGCCAGCAGTTTAGGACTTCTTAAAGAGACCCAGTACTTC; cdr3_aa: CASSLGLLKETQYF; clone_size: NA; v_call: TRBV7-9; j_call: TRBJ2-5; d_call: NA
cdr3_nt: TGTGCCAGCAGCTTAGGGGGTGTGGGGGAGGGCTACGAGCAGTACTTC; cdr3_aa: CASSLGGVGEGYEQYF; clone_size: few; v_call: TRBV7-2; j_call: TRBJ2-7; d_call: TRBD2
cdr3_nt: TGTGCCAGCAGCTCCCGACTAGCGGGAGGGCCGAGCAATGAGCAGTTCTTC; cdr3_aa: CASSSRLAGGPSNEQFF; clone_size: NA; v_call: TRBV9; j_call: TRBJ2-1; d_call: TRBD2
cdr3_nt: TGCAGTGTTATTCCGAGACAGGGCCGATCCTACAATGAGCAGTTCTTC; cdr3_aa: CSVIPRQGRSYNEQFF; clone_size: few; v_call: TRBV20-1; j_call: TRBJ2-1; d_call: TRBD1
cdr3_nt: TGTGCCAGCAGCCGGGCCGGGGGCACAGATACGCAGTATTTT; cdr3_aa: CASSRAGGTDTQYF; clone_size: NA; v_call: TRBV7-9; j_call: TRBJ2-3; d_call: NA
cdr3_nt: TGTGCCAGCAGTCCTCTAGCGGGGTTCTCCTACGAGCAGTACTTC; cdr3_aa: CASSPLAGFSYEQYF; clone_size: NA; v_call: TRBV12-3/TRBV12-4; j_call: TRBJ2-7; d_call: TRBD2
cdr3_nt: TGTGCCTGCTGCCAAGTAGCGGGGTCCTCCAGTTCGCAGTATTTT; cdr3_aa: CACCQVAGSSSSQYF; clone_size: NA; v_call: TRBV3-1; j_call: TRBJ2-3; d_call: TRBD2
cdr3_nt: TGTGCCAGCAGTGAATTTCAGGGGTCGGTAGATACGCAGTATTTT; cdr3_aa: CASSEFQGSVDTQYF; clone_size: once; v_call: TRBV2; j_call: TRBJ2-3; d_call: NA
cdr3_nt: TGTGCCAGCAGACAGGCGCAGGGGGCGAGGACCGGGGAGCTGTTTTTT; cdr3_aa: CASRQAQGARTGELFF; clone_size: few; v_call: TRBV3-1; j_call: TRBJ2-2; d_call: TRBD1
cdr3_nt: TGTGCCAGCAGTGACCGCAGGCCTTATAATTCACCCCTCCACTTT; cdr3_aa: CASSDRRPYNSPLHF; clone_size: few; v_call: TRBV2; j_call: TRBJ1-6; d_call: NA
cdr3_nt: TGCGCCAGCAGCCTGACAGGGGACGGGTACAATGAGCAGTTCTTC; cdr3_aa: CASSLTGDGYNEQFF; clone_size: few; v_call: TRBV4-3; j_call: TRBJ2-1; d_call: TRBD1
cdr3_nt: TGTGCCAGCAGTCCATCGACAGGGTTCTCTGAAGCTTTCTTT; cdr3_aa: CASSPSTGFSEAFF; clone_size: few; v_call: TRBV28; j_call: TRBJ1-1; d_call: TRBD1
cdr3_nt: TGTGCCAGCAGTCCCCGTAGGGGAGATACGCAGTATTTT; cdr3_aa: CASSPRRGDTQYF; clone_size: NA; v_call: TRBV27; j_call: TRBJ2-3; d_call: NA
cdr3_nt: TGTGCCAGCAGCTTATCATTTACACCAGATACGCAGTATTTT; cdr3_aa: CASSLSFTPDTQYF; clone_size: once; v_call: TRBV7-9; j_call: TRBJ2-3; d_call: NA
cdr3_nt: TGTGCCAGCAGTTTCCAGGGACATCAGCCCCAGCATTTT; cdr3_aa: CASSFQGHQPQHF; clone_size: NA; v_call: TRBV12-3/TRBV12-4; j_call: TRBJ1-5; d_call: NA
cdr3_nt: TGCTGTGCTAGAGATCTTAGAGGGCTTGTCACAGATACGCAGTATTTT; cdr3_aa: CCARDLRGLVTDTQYF; clone_size: NA; v_call: TRBV20-1; j_call: TRBJ2-3; d_call: NA
cdr3_nt: TGCAGTGCTAGAGCCCTGAGGGGCTATTGCTACACCTTC; cdr3_aa: CSARALRGYCYTF; clone_size: once; v_call: TRBV20-1; j_call: TRBJ1-2; d_call: NA
cdr3_nt: TGTGCCAGCAGTGACGGGACTAGCGGACCGGTTGAGCAGTTCTTC; cdr3_aa: CASSDGTSGPVEQFF; clone_size: NA; v_call: TRBV6-4; j_call: TRBJ2-1; d_call: TRBD2
cdr3_nt: TGTGCCAGCAGCTTCCACCGGGACAGTTATGGCTACACCTTC; cdr3_aa: CASSFHRDSYGYTF; clone_size: NA; v_call: TRBV7-2; j_call: TRBJ1-2; d_call: TRBD1
cdr3_nt: TGTGCCAGCAGCTTGGTACTTGCGGTCAATGAGCAGTTCTTC; cdr3_aa: CASSLVLAVNEQFF; clone_size: many; v_call: TRBV7-6; j_call: TRBJ2-1; d_call: NA
cdr3_nt: TGTGCCAGCAGCTCGGGCATGGAGACCCAGTACTTC; cdr3_aa: CASSSGMETQYF; clone_size: few; v_call: TRBV7-6; j_call: TRBJ2-5; d_call: NA
cdr3_nt: TGTGCCACCAGCAGAGATCGAGGGTACCAGCCCCAGCATTTT; cdr3_aa: CATSRDRGYQPQHF; clone_size: few; v_call: TRBV15; j_call: TRBJ1-5; d_call: NA
cdr3_nt: TGTGCCAGCAGCCGCTGGGACAGCGCTAGCACAGATACGCAGTATTTT; cdr3_aa: CASSRWDSASTDTQYF; clone_size: NA; v_call: TRBV7-2; j_call: TRBJ2-3; d_call: TRBD1
cdr3_nt: TGTGCCAGCAGTGAATGGGAGGGTAGAAGCTCCTACGAGCAGTACTTC; cdr3_aa: CASSEWEGRSSYEQYF; clone_size: few; v_call: TRBV25-1; j_call: TRBJ2-7; d_call: TRBD2
cdr3_nt: TGCGCCAGCAGCCAAGTACTAGCGGGTAAAAGCTCCTACGAGCAGTACTTC; cdr3_aa: CASSQVLAGKSSYEQYF; clone_size: few; v_call: TRBV4-3; j_call: TRBJ2-7; d_call: TRBD2
cdr3_nt: TGTGCCAGTCGCCCCAGGCAGAACACTGAAGCTTTCTTT; cdr3_aa: CASRPRQNTEAFF; clone_size: few; v_call: TRBV6-6; j_call: TRBJ1-1; d_call: NA
cdr3_nt: TGTGCCAGCAGCTTGATGCGGGATGAGCAGTTCTTC; cdr3_aa: CASSLMRDEQFF; clone_size: NA; v_call: TRBV5-4; j_call: TRBJ2-1; d_call: NA
cdr3_nt: TGCGCCAGCAGCTTGGACCAGGGGGCTCCCGGAGGTCACTTC; cdr3_aa: CASSLDQGAPGGHF; clone_size: many; v_call: TRBV5-1; j_call: TRBJ2-7; d_call: TRBD1
cdr3_nt: TGTGCCAGCAGTTCTATAGCGGGAGGATCCAATGAGCAGTTCTTC; cdr3_aa: CASSSIAGGSNEQFF; clone_size: NA; v_call: TRBV28; j_call: TRBJ2-1; d_call: TRBD2
cdr3_nt: TGTGCCAGCAGTGAAGGTGGGGGAGTGTCAGGGGCCAACGTCCTGACTTTC; cdr3_aa: CASSEGGGVSGANVLTF; clone_size: few; v_call: TRBV27; j_call: TRBJ2-6; d_call: NA